This T cell receptor beta chain was sequenced during a study of cytomegalovirus exposure and HLA in healthy donors. General study points: With later analysis, a missense DCLRE1C variant became linked to TCR beta V- and J-gene trimming.

Researchers ran the PCR with 60 Vbeta and 13 Jbeta primers. Measured with immunoSEQ multiplex PCR; TCRdb has only the in-frame clones, and not every one. The sample lists roughly 160,000 clones, approximately 80% occurring once. Details on this clone: Antigen specificity is unknown.

With 4 bases clipped from V and 3 bases from J, the junction kept 7 bases outside the gene matches. The CDR3 consists of 15 residues. Germline CDR1 is MNHEY and CDR2 is SVGAGI. The rearrangement links TRBV6-5 to TRBJ2-3; TRBD1 matches at 7 bases. The TCR was taken from a man aged 18 to 29 in good health and CMV-seropositive. The source material was PBMCs. DNA for the CDR3: TGTGCCAGCAGTTTCGACAGGGTAGAAACAGATACGCAGTATTTT. As protein: CASSFDRVETDTQYF.